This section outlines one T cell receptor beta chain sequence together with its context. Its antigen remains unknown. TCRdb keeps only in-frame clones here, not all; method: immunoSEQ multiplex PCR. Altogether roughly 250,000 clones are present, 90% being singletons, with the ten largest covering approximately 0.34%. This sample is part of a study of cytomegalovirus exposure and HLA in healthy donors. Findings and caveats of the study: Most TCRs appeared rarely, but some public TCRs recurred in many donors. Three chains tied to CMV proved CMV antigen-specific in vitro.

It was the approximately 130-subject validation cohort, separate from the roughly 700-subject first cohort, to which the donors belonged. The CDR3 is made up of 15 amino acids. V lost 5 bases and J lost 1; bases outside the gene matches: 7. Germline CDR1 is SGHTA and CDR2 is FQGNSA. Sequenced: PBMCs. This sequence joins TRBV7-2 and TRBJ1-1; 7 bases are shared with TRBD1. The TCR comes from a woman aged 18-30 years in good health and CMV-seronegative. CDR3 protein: CASSPSTGRNTEAFF. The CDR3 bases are TGTGCCAGCAGCCCTTCGACAGGGCGGAACACTGAAGCTTTCTTT.